This TCR beta chain comes out of a study of blood T cell repertoires in COVID-19. Study details: Samples taken during acute and convalescent COVID-19 were collected in the United States, Italy and Spain. T cells, B-cell-depleted T cells, or PBMCs supplied cDNA or gDNA.

Original analysis: By means of reference gene primer amplification, nucleated cell counts were estimated. TCRdb keeps only in-frame clones here, not all; method: immunoSEQ multiplex PCR. The DNA gave D and trimming, while V, J and clone size come from that table. The table lists about 29,000 clones, 86% of them singletons. CDR3 length equals 13 residues. Germline V gene sequence: CDR1 LGHNT, CDR2 FRNRAP. Trimming shortened V by 1 base and J by 2 bases, and 4 bases separated the two germline ends. The sequence was obtained from a human donor with active COVID-19. The donor label of this sample is uncertain. This chain connects TRBV12-5 to TRBJ2-3; D gene ambiguous. Sequencing was carried out using peripheral blood. CDR3 loop: CASGLAHTDTQYF. The CDR3 nucleotides read TGTGCTAGTGGTTTGGCCCACACAGATACGCAGTATTTT. Full variable domain (missing parts from reference TRBV12-5 and TRBJ2-3): DARVTQTPRHKVTEMGQEVTMRCQPILGHNTVFWYRQTMMQGLELLAYFRNRAPLDDSGMPKDRFSAEMPDATLATLKIQPSEPRDSAVYFCASGLAHTDTQYFGPGTRLTVL.